Included here is one TCR beta chain sequence, with context. This clone was seen a single time. What this receptor recognizes is not known. No quality values exist for individual bases; no much larger clone is one base distant. This entry is derived from a study of shared clonotypes between healthy human individuals (dated by TCRdb to between 2020 and 2021). At the level of the whole study: The cohort included a few men and a couple of women between 18 and 49 years of age. Different laboratories and diverse techniques were used to prepare libraries and sequence TCR repertoires, to increase sequencing depth and limit assay-specific biases. Each donor's leukapheresis produced roughly between roughly 0.85 and 10 billion PBMCs. The study deeply sequenced blood TCR repertoires of five healthy adults to estimate repertoire size and the extent of clonotype sharing between individuals. For each donor, three plates each were used for CD4 naive and CD4 memory, two plates were used for CD8 naive, and one plate was used for CD8 memory. The paper's findings and limits, for the study overall: Incomplete sequencing was indicated by rarefaction of sorted-subset datasets, despite the large sequencing depth. Sharing across a handful of donors was observed for about 5% of naive CD4, less than 4% of naive CD8, about 2.5% of memory CD4, and roughly 0.4% of memory CD8 clonotypes. Because the study included a small number of donors, the genetic and exposure-history diversity represented was limited. Based on pairwise subsampling, the degree of clonotype sharing among donors was expected to be affected by sequencing depth. Higher generation probabilities were observed for clonotypes shared by all four sorted-subset donors than for non-shared clonotypes. Larger estimated clonotype richness was generally found for naive subsets than for memory subsets. Only blood was sampled, and tissue TCR repertoires likely differ from those in blood.

Using the deep immunoSEQ assay, TCR CDR3 regions were amplified from genomic DNA by multiplex PCR. Extracted genomic DNA from each cell subset was distributed evenly across all wells of several immunoSEQ 96-well plates, and each plate was treated as a replicate. For sorted subsets, 200 to 250 ng genomic DNA, equal to approximately 30,000 T cell genomes, was loaded into each replicate PCR. Purified libraries were quantified with a Qubit 3.0 fluorometer, sized on a Bioanalyzer 2100, and re-quantified with the KAPA Library Quantification kit. A separate single-read 150-cycle Illumina NextSeq 550 flow cell was used to sequence each immunoSEQ 96-well plate. On the authors' methods: Because only junctional sequences without quality scores were contained in the immunoSEQ output, filtering matching that applied to full-length reads could not be performed. Sequences were annotated with PyIR, a Python wrapper for IgBLAST v1.9, and V/J genes and CDR3 were assigned using IMGT germline references. Reads were filtered out if the reads had weak V/J assignments (E-value above 1e-6), no CDR3, stop codons, out-of-frame junctions, or ambiguous translated residues. A V3J clonotype was defined by an identical inferred V gene, J gene, and CDR3 amino acid sequence. To compute the percentage overlap between repertoires, the number of shared unique clonotypes was divided by the size of the smaller repertoire. Three approaches were used to assess repertoire richness: RTK rarefaction, the Chao1 estimator, and Recon v2.1 estimates of unobserved clonotypes. For all TCRbeta clonotypes obtained by the gDNA method from four donors, generation probabilities were computed with OLGA. As stored in TCRdb, this immuneACCESS dataset retains in-frame rearrangements with V and J assigned. A fraction of the clones does not appear; measured against another copy, unresolved V genes explain less than half of the discrepancy, and the remainder lacks a known reason. V, J and clone size reflect that table, while D and trimming were determined from the DNA. The sample table records over 2,000,000 clones; 85% to 95% of these occur just once. Around 1.7% of the sample is taken by the ten largest.

V and J lose 0 bases and 5 bases, and a span of 16 bases separates them. Reading the germline V gene gives CDR1 MGHRA and CDR2 YSYEKL. The CDR3 spans 16 residues, from the cysteine through the phenylalanine. Of all the DNA, just the CDR3 is kept, 48 bases in frame from base 1. For the CD8 naive samples, CD45RO-negative cells were positively selected for CCR7, yielding a CD45RA+CCR7+ population from which TemRA cells were excluded. Donors were healthy HIV-negative adults with no recently reported acute infections or vaccinations. All donors were Caucasian adults living in Nashville, Tennessee, USA. After blood collection by leukapheresis, PBMCs were isolated using Ficoll-Histopaque density gradient centrifugation and then cryopreserved in the vapor phase of liquid nitrogen. Analytical flow cytometry was used to check the purity and quantity of every magnetically sorted T cell population. Genomic DNA was isolated from each sorted fraction and quantified by UV absorbance on a Nanodrop 2000c.

This clonotype originated in a man younger than 30 in good health. Some clones in this sample may be carry-over from other donors' samples. The sequenced sample consisted of naive CD8+ T cells from PBMCs. The cell subset or site label, read with the paper, signifies: CD45RA+CCR7+. The receptor chain draws on TRBV4-1 and TRBJ1-1; the D segment could be TRBD1, given 5 matching bases. The nucleotide sequence reads TGCGCCAGCAGCCAAGATTTCTCTGCCGGGGGGACTGAAGCTTTCTTT. It codes for CASSQDFSAGGTEAFF.